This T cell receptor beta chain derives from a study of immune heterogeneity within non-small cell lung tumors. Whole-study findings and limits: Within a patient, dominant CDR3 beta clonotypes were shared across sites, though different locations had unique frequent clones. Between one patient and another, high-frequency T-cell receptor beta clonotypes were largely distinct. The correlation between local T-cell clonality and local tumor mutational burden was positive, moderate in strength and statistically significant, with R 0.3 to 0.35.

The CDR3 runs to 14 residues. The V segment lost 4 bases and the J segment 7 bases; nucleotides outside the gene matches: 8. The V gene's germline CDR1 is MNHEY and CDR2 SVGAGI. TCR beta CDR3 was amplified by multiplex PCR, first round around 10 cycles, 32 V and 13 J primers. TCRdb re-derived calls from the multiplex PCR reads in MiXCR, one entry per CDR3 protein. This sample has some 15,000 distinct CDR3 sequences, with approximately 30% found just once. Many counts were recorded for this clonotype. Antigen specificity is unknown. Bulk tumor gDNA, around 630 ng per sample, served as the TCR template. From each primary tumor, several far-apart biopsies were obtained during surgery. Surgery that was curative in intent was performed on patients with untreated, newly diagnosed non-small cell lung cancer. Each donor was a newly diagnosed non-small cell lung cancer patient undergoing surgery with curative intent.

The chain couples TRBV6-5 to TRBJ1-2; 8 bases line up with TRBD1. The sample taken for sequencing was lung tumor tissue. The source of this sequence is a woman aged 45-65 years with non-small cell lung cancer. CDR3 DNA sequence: TGTGCCAGCAGTTCACTCACAGGGGGATTTGGCTACACCTTC. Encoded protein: CASSSLTGGFGYTF.